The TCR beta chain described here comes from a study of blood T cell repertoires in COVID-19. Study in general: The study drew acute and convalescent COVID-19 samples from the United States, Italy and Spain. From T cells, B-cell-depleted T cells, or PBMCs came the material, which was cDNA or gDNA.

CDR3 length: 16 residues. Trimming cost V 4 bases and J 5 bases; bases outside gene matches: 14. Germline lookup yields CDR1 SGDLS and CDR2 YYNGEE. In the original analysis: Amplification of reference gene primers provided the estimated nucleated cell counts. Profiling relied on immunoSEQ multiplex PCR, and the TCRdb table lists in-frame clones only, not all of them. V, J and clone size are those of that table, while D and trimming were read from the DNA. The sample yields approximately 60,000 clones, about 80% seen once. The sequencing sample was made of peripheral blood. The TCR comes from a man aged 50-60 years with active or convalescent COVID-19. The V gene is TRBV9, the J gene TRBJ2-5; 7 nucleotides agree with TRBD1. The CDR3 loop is CASSTDREFVSETQYF. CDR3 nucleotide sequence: TGTGCCAGCAGCACCGACAGGGAGTTCGTTTCGGAGACCCAGTACTTC.